The subject of this entry is one TCR beta chain. This CDR3 is built from 16 residues. Trimming removed 4 bases from V and 6 bases from J; junction bases left unmatched: 12. Germline V gene sequence: CDR1 SGHNT, CDR2 YYREEE (reference sequence). The data belong to a study of blood T cell repertoires in COVID-19. Using immunoSEQ multiplex PCR, the repertoire was profiled, and TCRdb retains in-frame clones only, with some absent. The sample includes over 600,000 clones, more than 80% of them seen just once. This clonotype originated in a woman aged 18-29 years with acute or convalescent COVID-19. The source material was peripheral blood. This chain connects TRBV5-4 to TRBJ2-1; 8 bases align to TRBD2. CDR3 residues: CASSRGAGGPSNEQFF. CDR3 DNA sequence: TGTGCCAGCAGCCGTGGGGCGGGGGGACCTTCCAATGAGCAGTTCTTC.